This T cell receptor (beta chain) was identified during a study of T cell repertoires in cytomegalovirus infection. This clonotype was observed at least ten times. Its antigen is currently unknown. Findings and caveats of the study: Dominating the ex vivo response were HLA-C-restricted CMV-specific TCR beta clonotypes. Summed frequency of public TCR beta families distinguished CMV carriers with the relevant HLA.

TCRdb fed the reads into MiXCR, producing one record per CDR3 protein. The table shows almost 500,000 distinct CDR3 sequences, with around 10% occurring only once. The sample taken for sequencing was PBMCs. The origin of this receptor is a human donor in good health (CMV status not recorded). Some clones in this sample may be carry-over from other donors' samples.

CDR3 DNA: TGTGCCAGCAGCGCCGGTAGTGGCTACACCTTC. It codes for CASSAGSGYTF. V gene TRBV7-3 combines with J gene TRBJ1-2; D not resolved. The CDR3 is 11 residues long. Per germline, CDR1 SGHTA and CDR2 FQGTGA. Between the trimmed V and J ends, which lost 5 bases and 7 bases, there was a span of 8 bases.